The T cell receptor beta chain described here comes from a study of blood T cell repertoires in COVID-19. At the level of the study: COVID-19 samples from acute and convalescent phases originated in the United States, Italy and Spain. The analysed material was cDNA or gDNA that came from T cells, B-cell-depleted T cells, or PBMCs.

In the study's own analysis: Amplification from reference gene primers served as the basis for estimated nucleated cell counts. Sequencing was performed with immunoSEQ multiplex PCR; in TCRdb, only in-frame clones are kept and a portion is missing. That table supplies the V and J calls and clone size; D and trimming were determined from the DNA. The data show some 200,000 clones, 70% to 90% seen once. Trimming took 5 bases from V and 6 from J, leaving 19 bases between them. This CDR3 comprises 15 residues. CDR1 and CDR2 (germline): SNHLY, FYNNEI. The clonotype comes from a man aged 60 to 75 with active or convalescent COVID-19. The sequenced sample consisted of peripheral blood. V gene TRBV2 combines with J gene TRBJ1-2; TRBD1 might be the D (6 bases). The CDR3 DNA follows: TGTGCCAGCAGTCGGAGTAGGACAGAGATGGATGGCTACACCTTC. As protein: CASSRSRTEMDGYTF. Filled out from reference TRBV2 and TRBJ1-2, the complete variable domain reads EPEVTQTPSHQVTQMGQEVILRCVPISNHLYFYWYRQILGQKVEFLVSFYNNEISEKSEIFDDQFSVERPDGSNFTLKIRSTKLEDSAMYFCASSRSRTEMDGYTFGSGTRLTVV.